Listed below are T cell receptor beta chains from one sample, sequenced in a study of cytomegalovirus exposure and HLA in healthy donors. TCRdb's table, derived via immunoSEQ multiplex PCR, lists solely in-frame clones and lacks some. This sample has 150,000 to 200,000 clones, with approximately 80% found just once. The sequenced material came from PBMCs. Receptors were obtained from a woman between 45 and 60 years old in good health and CMV-seronegative. Both conserved end residues are part of each CDR3. D genes are given only for firm matches. Size is stated for part of the rows, as once, few or many counts, or as a class when the clone is expanded.

size,length,D,V,J,CDR3,DNA
once,14,-,TRBV27,TRBJ1-1,CASSSGTMNTEAFF,TGTGCCAGCAGTTCGGGTACCATGAACACTGAAGCTTTCTTT
-,15,-,TRBV6-6,TRBJ2-7,CASSYLTGTAAEQYF,TGTGCCAGCAGTTACCTGACAGGGACTGCTGCCGAGCAGTACTTC
-,12,-,TRBV12-5,TRBJ2-1,CASGAVSREQFF,TGTGCTAGTGGGGCCGTTTCGAGGGAGCAGTTCTTC
-,15,TRBD1,TRBV6-1,TRBJ1-2,CASSEEVGQVNGYTF,TGTGCCAGCAGTGAAGAGGTGGGACAGGTAAATGGCTACACCTTC
-,15,TRBD1,TRBV5-1,TRBJ1-6,CASSLSGQYNSPLHF,TGCGCCAGCAGCTTGTCGGGACAGTATAATTCACCCCTCCACTTT
once,14,-,TRBV11-2,TRBJ1-3,CASSLRSSGNTIYF,TGTGCCAGCAGCTTACGTAGCTCTGGAAACACCATATATTTT
-,15,TRBD2,TRBV2,TRBJ2-5,CASNPSGGRQETQYF,TGTGCCAGCAATCCTAGCGGGGGACGCCAAGAGACCCAGTACTTC
few,15,TRBD2,TRBV7-2,TRBJ2-7,CASSFRSGGSYEQYF,TGTGCCAGCAGCTTTCGGTCGGGAGGGTCCTACGAGCAGTACTTC
-,14,TRBD1,TRBV9,TRBJ1-1,CASSPQTGALRAFF,TGTGCCAGCAGCCCTCAGACAGGGGCCCTGAGGGCTTTCTTT
-,14,-,TRBV9,TRBJ2-1,CASSVVAENNEQFF,TGTGCCAGCAGCGTAGTAGCAGAAAACAATGAGCAGTTCTTC
-,17,-,TRBV25-1,TRBJ2-5,CASSESNLWGVSETQYF,TGTGCCAGCAGTGAATCAAATCTATGGGGAGTCTCAGAGACCCAGTACTTC
-,14,TRBD2,TRBV6-1,TRBJ2-1,CASSEGGGYNEQFF,TGTGCCAGCAGTGAAGGCGGGGGCTACAATGAGCAGTTCTTC
few,16,TRBD2,TRBV7-8,TRBJ2-1,CASSLGPGGPVNEQFF,TGTGCCAGCAGCTTAGGTCCGGGAGGGCCAGTCAATGAGCAGTTCTTC
-,14,-,TRBV5-1,TRBJ2-3,CASSKGHTTDTQYF,TGCGCCAGCAGCAAAGGACATACCACAGATACGCAGTATTTT
-,15,TRBD1,TRBV4-1,TRBJ2-7,CASSQVGDRFYEQYF,TGCGCCAGCAGCCAAGTTGGGGACAGGTTCTACGAGCAGTACTTC
-,17,-,TRBV6-1,TRBJ2-2,CASSDAPFGTNTGELFF,TGTGCCAGCAGTGACGCCCCTTTCGGGACAAACACCGGGGAGCTGTTTTTT
-,15,-,TRBV11-2,TRBJ2-3,CASSLASVSTDTQYF,TGTGCCAGCAGCTTGGCTAGCGTTAGCACAGATACGCAGTATTTT
-,16,TRBD2,TRBV5-5,TRBJ2-3,CASGLLAGFPTDTQYF,TGTGCCAGCGGGTTACTAGCGGGGTTTCCCACAGATACGCAGTATTTT
-,15,TRBD2,TRBV7-2,TRBJ2-5,CASSSSGEPQETQYF,TGTGCCAGCAGCTCGAGCGGGGAACCTCAAGAGACCCAGTACTTC
-,13,TRBD2,TRBV2,TRBJ2-1,CASDLAGINEQFF,TGTGCCAGCGACCTAGCGGGGATCAATGAGCAGTTCTTC
-,15,TRBD1,TRBV5-1,TRBJ1-1,CASTTGTGMMTEAFF,TGCGCCAGCACCACCGGGACAGGGATGATGACTGAAGCTTTCTTT
-,15,TRBD1,TRBV7-2,TRBJ2-7,CASSFEGDRANEQYF,TGTGCCAGCAGCTTTGAGGGGGACAGGGCGAACGAGCAGTACTTC
few,14,-,TRBV19,TRBJ2-7,CASSRGLGIYEQYF,TGTGCCAGTAGTCGGGGGTTGGGGATTTACGAGCAGTACTTC
-,13,TRBD1,TRBV27,TRBJ1-1,CASRGQGRPEAFF,TGTGCCAGCCGCGGACAGGGTAGGCCTGAAGCTTTCTTT
once,12,TRBD2,TRBV11-3,TRBJ2-1,CASSLGGGEQFF,TGTGCCAGCAGCTTAGGCGGGGGTGAGCAGTTCTTC
-,14,-,TRBV14,TRBJ2-7,CASSQENRPYEQYF,TGTGCCAGCAGCCAAGAAAACAGACCCTACGAGCAGTACTTC
-,13,TRBD1,TRBV28,TRBJ2-7,CASTPTDRYEQYF,TGTGCCAGCACCCCAACGGACAGGTACGAGCAGTACTTC